The 32 T cell receptor beta chains below come from one sample, sequenced in a study of T-cell reconstitution after alpha-beta-depleted transplantation in children. It was with unique molecular identifiers that the TCRbeta library was prepared. TCRdb processed the PCR reads anew with MiXCR; each CDR3 protein has one entry. The table records 350,000 to 500,000 distinct CDR3 sequences, roughly two fifths of them present only once. The sequences come from PBMCs, collected before TCRalphabeta/CD19-depleted stem cell transplant. The receptor source for this set is a girl aged 2-10 years with aplastic anemia, due to receive a stem cell transplant.

This clonotype was counted at least ten times. The rearrangement joins TRBV12-3 or TRBV12-4 to TRBJ1-4; 7 nucleotides align to TRBD1. The V and J ends lost 1 base and 8 bases, in that order; junction bases with no gene match: 10. The CDR3 covers 16 residues. CDR3 bases: TGTGCCAGCAGTTTAGGTACAGGGGCTTTTGGGGAAAAACTGTTTTTT. This encodes CASSLGTGAFGEKLFF.

The genes are TRBV7-9 and TRBJ2-1; 8 bases fit TRBD1. J lost 5 bases, V lost 6 bases, and 3 bases had no gene match. There are 13 residues in the CDR3. The germline V gene has CDR1 SEHNR and CDR2 FQNEAQ (reference sequence). The CDR3 DNA sequence: TGTGCCAGCAGGACAGGGGATCACAATGAGCAGTTCTTC. Translation gives CASRTGDHNEQFF.

This clonotype was seen only a few times. V gene TRBV15 combines with J gene TRBJ2-7; a possible D gene is TRBD1 (6 bases). The CDR3 is 15 amino acids. Trimming took off 0 bases at V and 7 bases at J, with 16 bases between the two ends. Germline CDR1 is LNHNV and CDR2 is YYDKDF (reference sequence). The CDR3 DNA reads TGTGCCACCAGCAGAGATGCAACAGGGCTTTGGGAGCAGTACTTC. Translation: CATSRDATGLWEQYF.

The chain is built from TRBV9 and TRBJ2-2, with D possibly matching TRBD1 (5 bases). The CDR3 runs 14 residues. Germline-derived CDR1 and CDR2 are SGDLS and YYNGEE. V was clipped by 2 bases and J by 3 bases, with 8 bases between them. The CDR3 DNA reads TGTGCCAGCAGCGTGTGGGGCGACACCGGGGAGCTGTTTTTT. Residues: CASSVWGDTGELFF.

The V call is TRBV5-1, the J call TRBJ2-7; D assignment may be TRBD1 or TRBD2 (6 bases each). Germline V CDR1 and CDR2: SGHRS, YFSETQ. The CDR3 is 14 amino acids. Between the trimmed V and J ends, which lost 1 base and 2 bases, there was a span of 10 bases. The CDR3, as DNA: TGCGCCAGCAGCTTGTTGGGGGGCGCCTACGAGCAGTACTTC. This sequence encodes CASSLLGGAYEQYF.

This clonotype turned up a few times. Written as DNA, the CDR3 is TGCGCCAGCAGCTTGGAATTGGGAAACATTCAGTACTTC. This sequence encodes CASSLELGNIQYF. The chain couples TRBV5-1 to TRBJ2-4, with D hard to call. The CDR3 is 13 amino acids. CDR1 and CDR2 (germline): SGHRS, YFSETQ. V shed 0 bases and J shed 6 bases, with 7 bases lying between them. Full variable domain (remainder filled in from reference TRBV5-1 and TRBJ2-4): KAGVTQTPRYLIKTRGQQVTLSCSPISGHRSVSWYQQTPGQGLQFLFEYFSETQRNKGNFPGRFSGRQFSNSRSEMNVSTLELGDSALYLCASSLELGNIQYFGAGTRLSVL.

This sequence joins TRBV20-1 and TRBJ2-2; TRBD2 is a possible D gene (6 bases). Germline CDR1 reads DFQATT; CDR2 reads SNEGSKA (reference sequence). The germline V and J ends were trimmed by 5 bases and 2 bases, with 12 bases remaining between them. The CDR3 totals 14 residues. CDR3 sequence: CSARRGPNTGELFF. For the CDR3, the DNA is TGCAGTGCTCGGCGGGGACCAAACACCGGGGAGCTGTTTTTT.

In this sample, this clonotype turned up many times. This chain joins TRBV3-1 and TRBJ2-7; 7 bases line up with TRBD1. CDR3 length equals 15 residues. Looked up from germline, CDR1 is LGHDT and CDR2 is YNNKEL (reference sequence). V shed 2 bases and J 2 bases; nucleotides not matched to a gene: 6. CDR3: CASSQMTTGTYEQYF. The CDR3 DNA reads TGTGCCAGCAGCCAAATGACGACAGGGACCTACGAGCAGTACTTC.

This clonotype turned up a few times. The rearrangement links TRBV6-5 to TRBJ2-7; 13 bases line up with TRBD2. V lost 4 bases and J lost 0; bases outside the gene matches: 3. The CDR3 has 16 amino acids. Germline CDR1 MNHEY, CDR2 SVGAGI. The CDR3 region is CASSSRTSGSSYEQYF. CDR3 nucleotides: TGTGCCAGCAGTTCTCGGACTAGCGGGAGCTCCTACGAGCAGTACTTC.

This clonotype was observed many times. The CDR3 sequence: CASNPEWRGNTEAFF. DNA of the CDR3: TGCGCCAGCAACCCGGAGTGGCGTGGGAACACTGAAGCTTTCTTT. The chain is built from TRBV5-1 and TRBJ1-1, with D unresolved. V lost 6 bases and J 1 base, leaving 16 bases between the germline ends. CDR1 SGHRS and CDR2 YFSETQ come from the germline V gene. The CDR3 loop spans 15 amino acids.

CDR3 loop: CASSGGTSGSYEQFF. Here the CDR3 DNA reads TGTGCCAGCAGTGGTGGGACTAGCGGGAGCTATGAGCAGTTCTTC. V and J are TRBV6-1 and TRBJ2-1, with 14 bases matching TRBD2. The germline V gene encodes CDR1 MNHNS and CDR2 SASEGT. The CDR3 spans 15 residues. V gave up 4 bases and J gave up 8 bases; unmatched junction bases: 4.

This clonotype was seen a few times. This rearrangement joins TRBV20-1 to TRBJ1-1, with D possibly being TRBD1 (5 bases). There are 13 residues in the CDR3. From germline, CDR1 is DFQATT and CDR2 SNEGSKA (reference sequence). V lost 5 bases and J lost 3, with 13 bases in between. The CDR3 DNA sequence: TGCAGTGCTCCCCCCAGCAGGGACACTGAAGCTTTCTTT. It yields the protein CSAPPSRDTEAFF.

This clonotype occurred a few times. This chain links TRBV11-2 with TRBJ1-2, with a possible D match to TRBD1 (6 bases). CDR3 size: 17 residues. Germline assignment: CDR1 SGHAT and CDR2 FQNNGV. V was clipped by 7 bases and J by 6 bases, with 27 bases between them. The CDR3 is CASINIIGGRQRDGYTF. DNA for the CDR3: TGTGCCAGCATCAATATCATCGGGGGGCGTCAAAGGGATGGCTACACCTTC. The full variable domain, completed using reference TRBV11-2 and TRBJ1-2, is EAGVAQSPRYKIIEKRQSVAFWCNPISGHATLYWYQQILGQGPKLLIQFQNNGVVDDSQLPKDRFSAERLKGVDSTLKIQPAKLEDSAVYLCASINIIGGRQRDGYTFGSGTRLTVV.

There are many counts of this clonotype. V is TRBV14 and J is TRBJ2-7; no reliable D call. CDR1 SGHDN and CDR2 FVKESK come from the germline V gene. The CDR3 runs to 12 residues. V lost 1 base and J lost 7, with 8 bases in between. The CDR3 DNA reads as TGTGCCAGCAGCCAAGCTCATAGGGAGCAGTACTTC. Encoded protein: CASSQAHREQYF.

This clonotype has at least ten counts. The chain combines TRBV3-1 with TRBJ2-7; 8 bases fit TRBD1. Germline lookup yields CDR1 LGHDT and CDR2 YNNKEL (reference sequence). The CDR3 covers 15 residues. The V gene end was trimmed by 5 bases and the J gene end by 0 bases; junction bases not matched to a gene: 6. The CDR3 nucleotides are TGTGCCAGCAGCACCCGGGACAGGAGCTCCTACGAGCAGTACTTC. Translating it yields CASSTRDRSSYEQYF.

This chain joins TRBV2 and TRBJ1-2; tentatively, D is TRBD1 (6 bases). Per germline, CDR1 SNHLY and CDR2 FYNNEI. The CDR3 spans 15 residues. Trimming pared 6 bases from V and 3 bases from J, leaving 17 bases between. CDR3 residues: CASSVYDRSYYGYTF. CDR3 bases: TGTGCCAGCAGCGTTTACGACAGGAGCTACTATGGCTACACCTTC.

A few counts support this clonotype. The CDR3 loop is CASSLGASGAQETQYF. The CDR3 nucleotides are TGCGCCAGCAGCTTGGGGGCTAGCGGGGCCCAAGAGACCCAGTACTTC. V gene TRBV5-1 combines with J gene TRBJ2-5, with TRBD2 matching 9 bases. This CDR3 has 16 residues. V lost 0 bases and J lost 1; bases outside the gene matches: 4. In germline, CDR1 is SGHRS, CDR2 YFSETQ. The full variable domain, completed using reference TRBV5-1 and TRBJ2-5, is KAGVTQTPRYLIKTRGQQVTLSCSPISGHRSVSWYQQTPGQGLQFLFEYFSETQRNKGNFPGRFSGRQFSNSRSEMNVSTLELGDSALYLCASSLGASGAQETQYFGPGTRLLVL.

The CDR3 spells CASSQVLPYAGANEQFF. The CDR3 nucleotides read TGTGCCAGCAGCCAAGTTCTTCCCTACGCCGGGGCCAATGAGCAGTTCTTC. The chain links TRBV4-2 to TRBJ2-1; D possibly uses TRBD1 or TRBD2 (5 bases each). Germline lookup yields CDR1 LGHNA and CDR2 YNFKEQ. This CDR3 is built from 17 residues. V was cut by 1 base and J by 6 bases, with 19 bases left in between.

This clonotype appeared many times. The chain carries TRBV5-1 and TRBJ2-7, with TRBD1 matching over 7 bases. Losses at the gene ends were 5 bases for V and 6 bases for J; bases not matched to a gene: 5. CDR1 is SGHRS, CDR2 YFSETQ, per germline. The CDR3 covers 12 residues. CDR3 in amino acids: CASRNDRAEQYF. For the CDR3, the DNA is TGCGCCAGCAGGAACGACAGGGCCGAGCAGTACTTC.

V is TRBV28 and J is TRBJ1-5; TRBD1 matches 11 bases. J gave up 6 bases and V 4 bases, and 8 bases lay outside the gene matches. The CDR3 is made up of 16 amino acids. CDR1 and CDR2 from the germline V gene are MDHEN and SYDVKM. The CDR3 region is CASSYPDRGLVQPQHF. Written as DNA, the CDR3 is TGTGCCAGCAGTTATCCGGACAGGGGGCTGGTTCAGCCCCAGCATTTT.

This chain joins TRBV7-6 and TRBJ2-1; D may be TRBD2 (5 bases). The CDR3 has 16 amino acids. Trimming took off 1 base at V and 4 bases at J, with 14 bases between the two ends. CDR1 SGHVS and CDR2 FNYEAQ come from the germline V gene. The CDR3 spells CASSLVSGWQYNEQFF. DNA of the CDR3: TGTGCCAGCAGCTTAGTAAGCGGATGGCAGTACAATGAGCAGTTCTTC.

V and J are TRBV6-2 or TRBV6-3 and TRBJ2-5, with D tentatively TRBD2 (6 bases). The length of the CDR3 is 17 residues. Trimming pared 0 bases from V and 4 bases from J, leaving 18 bases between. Germline lookup yields CDR1 MNHEY and CDR2 SVGEGT. CDR3 loop: CASSYSKGTPLRETQYF. CDR3 nucleotides: TGTGCCAGCAGTTACTCGAAGGGGACTCCCCTTCGAGAGACCCAGTACTTC.

This clonotype was recorded at least ten times. The rearrangement links TRBV30 to TRBJ1-1, with no clear D. The CDR3 runs 11 residues. Looked up from germline, CDR1 is GTSNPN and CDR2 is SVGIG (reference sequence). V was cut by 5 bases and J by 6 bases, with 10 bases left in between. The CDR3 DNA follows: TGTGCCTGGCCGCGAGGACCTGAAGCTTTCTTT. Translation gives CAWPRGPEAFF.

This chain connects TRBV30 to TRBJ2-2; D is possibly TRBD1 or TRBD2 (5 bases each). V gave up 2 bases and J gave up 0 bases, with 10 bases separating them. The CDR3 has 15 amino acids. Germline V gives CDR1 GTSNPN, CDR2 SVGIG (reference sequence). Written as DNA, the CDR3 is TGTGCCTGGAGTATGGGGGACCCGAACACCGGGGAGCTGTTTTTT. Residues: CAWSMGDPNTGELFF.

This clonotype has ten or more counts. The J gene is TRBJ2-7, the V gene TRBV3-1; 10 bases line up with TRBD1. Germline CDR1 and CDR2: LGHDT and YNNKEL (reference sequence). J lost 5 bases, V lost 4 bases, and 5 bases had no gene match. This CDR3 region has 14 residues. The CDR3 loop reads CASSLDRGLDEQYF. The CDR3 DNA sequence: TGTGCCAGCAGCCTTGACAGGGGGCTCGACGAGCAGTACTTC.

The chain links TRBV29-1 to TRBJ2-1; D tentatively fits TRBD1 or TRBD2 (6 bases each). The CDR3 sequence is 10 residues long. Germline CDR1 is SQVTM and CDR2 is ANQGSEA. The V gene lost 7 bases and the J gene lost 10 bases, with 11 bases spanning the gap. Written as DNA, the CDR3 is TGCAGCGCTGGGGGGCGGGAGCAGTTCTTC. This translates into CSAGGREQFF.

This clonotype was recorded many times. The J gene is TRBJ2-1, the V gene TRBV5-1, with TRBD2 matching 13 bases. The CDR3 is 15 amino acids. Germline trimming cut 3 bases from V and 10 bases from J; bases unmatched to any gene: 7. Germline assignment: CDR1 SGHRS and CDR2 YFSETQ. In nucleotides, the CDR3 is TGCGCCAGCAGCTCGGGACTAGCGGGATTGGGAGAGCAGTTCTTC. Protein product: CASSSGLAGLGEQFF.

This chain links TRBV5-6 with TRBJ2-1; TRBD2 aligns across 9 bases. The CDR3 consists of 14 residues. Trimming removed 2 bases from V and 9 bases from J; junction bases left unmatched: 6. Germline CDR1 reads SGHDT; CDR2 reads YYEEEE. The CDR3 nucleotides are TGTGCCAGCAGCTTTCTACCAGCGGGGGGTGAGCAGTTCTTC. The encoded protein is CASSFLPAGGEQFF.

This chain links TRBV7-9 with TRBJ2-1; D gene unclear. CDR1 is SEHNR and CDR2 is FQNEAQ in the germline V gene (reference sequence). The V and J ends lost 7 bases and 5 bases respectively, with 9 bases between them. This CDR3 comprises 12 residues. This chain's CDR3 is CASNLDHNEQFF. Written as DNA, the CDR3 is TGTGCCAGCAACCTCGACCACAATGAGCAGTTCTTC.

The chain employs TRBV20-1 and TRBJ2-3, with a tentative D call TRBD2 (7 bases). The CDR3 runs 15 residues. Per the germline V gene, CDR1 is DFQATT and CDR2 is SNEGSKA (reference sequence). With 5 bases removed from V and 0 bases from J, the gap between germline ends came to 15 bases. CDR3 residues: CSAGGAGASTDTQYF. The CDR3 DNA reads as TGCAGTGCTGGAGGGGCGGGGGCTAGCACAGATACGCAGTATTTT.

This clonotype was recorded many times. The rearrangement joins TRBV5-5 to TRBJ2-1, with 8 bases that match TRBD1. The CDR3 has 18 residues. Germline values: CDR1 SGHKS, CDR2 YYEKEE (reference sequence). V lost 0 bases and J lost 0; bases outside the gene matches: 8. The CDR3 reads CASSLGTGNFGSYNEQFF. CDR3 coding DNA: TGTGCCAGCAGCTTGGGGACAGGGAATTTCGGCTCCTACAATGAGCAGTTCTTC. Together with reference TRBV5-5 and TRBJ2-1, the CDR3 gives the full variable domain: DAGVTQSPTHLIKTRGQQVTLRCSPISGHKSVSWYQQVLGQGPQFIFQYYEKEERGRGNFPDRFSARQFPNYSSELNVNALLLGDSALYLCASSLGTGNFGSYNEQFFGPGTRLTVL.

This clonotype was seen many times. The chain uses TRBV9 and TRBJ2-1; the D is unclear. CDR3 length equals 12 residues. CDR1 and CDR2 from the germline V gene are SGDLS and YYNGEE. V was trimmed by 0 bases and J by 6 bases, leaving 4 bases between them. The CDR3 loop reads CASSVEGNEQFF. CDR3 nucleotide sequence: TGTGCCAGCAGCGTAGAGGGCAATGAGCAGTTCTTC.